What follows are 25 T cell receptor beta chains derived from one specimen sequenced in a study of CD8 T cells in Susac syndrome. RNA was extracted with the RNeasy kit, and a quantity of roughly 0.45 to 1 ug was reverse transcribed using random hexamers. TCRdb fed the immunoSEQ multiplex PCR reads into MiXCR, producing one record per CDR3 protein. The sample consists of some 300,000 distinct CDR3 sequences, approximately 85% of them appearing once. The specimen was CD8+ T cells from PBMCs. Every receptor here comes from a human donor with multiple sclerosis.

The chain carries TRBV19 and TRBJ2-5, with D possibly matching TRBD2 (5 bases). With 2 bases removed from V and 5 bases from J, the gap between germline ends came to 15 bases. The germline V gene encodes CDR1 LNHDA and CDR2 SQIVND (reference sequence). The CDR3 consists of 15 residues. The CDR3 sequence: CASSIIGRSGETQYF. For the CDR3, the DNA is TGTGCCAGTAGTATAATCGGCCGCAGCGGCGAGACCCAGTACTTC.

The rearrangement links TRBV5-6 to TRBJ2-7, with D tentatively TRBD1 (6 bases). CDR3 length equals 14 residues. V lost 4 bases and J lost 4, with 15 bases in between. Germline V CDR1 and CDR2: SGHDT, YYEEEE. The CDR3 coding sequence is TGTGCCAGCAGCCCGCAGGGACATACATACGAGCAGTACTTC. Its protein is CASSPQGHTYEQYF. The variable domain in full, with the rest retrieved from reference TRBV5-6 and TRBJ2-7, is DAGVTQSPTHLIKTRGQQVTLRCSPKSGHDTVSWYQQALGQGPQFIFQYYEEEERQRGNFPDRFSGHQFPNYSSELNVNALLLGDSALYLCASSPQGHTYEQYFGPGTRLTVT.

This clonotype was found a few times. The V call is TRBV2, the J call TRBJ2-6, with 12 nucleotides matching TRBD2. Germline-derived CDR1 and CDR2 are SNHLY and FYNNEI. J was trimmed by 0 bases and V by 9 bases; bases with no gene match: 21. The CDR3 consists of 22 residues. The CDR3 coding sequence is TGTGCCAGTCCACCCGGACTAGCGGGAATATATCTCCTATCCTCTGGGGCCAACGTCCTGACTTTC. Translated: CASPPGLAGIYLLSSGANVLTF. The variable domain in full, completed from reference TRBV2 and TRBJ2-6, reads EPEVTQTPSHQVTQMGQEVILRCVPISNHLYFYWYRQILGQKVEFLVSFYNNEISEKSEIFDDQFSVERPDGSNFTLKIRSTKLEDSAMYFCASPPGLAGIYLLSSGANVLTFGAGSRLTVL.

For the CDR3, the DNA is TGTGCCAGTAGTATAGTTCACACCGGGGAGCTGTTTTTT. Translation: CASSIVHTGELFF. The chain employs TRBV19 and TRBJ2-2, with no clear D. The CDR3 runs 13 residues. CDR1 and CDR2 (germline): LNHDA, SQIVND (reference sequence). Trimming left V 1 base short and J 3 bases short, with 3 bases between. The full variable domain, its missing parts supplied by reference TRBV19 and TRBJ2-2, is DGGITQSPKYLFRKEGQNVTLSCEQNLNHDAMYWYRQDPGQGLRLIYYSQIVNDFQKGDIAEGYSVSREKKESFPLTVTSAQKNPTAFYLCASSIVHTGELFFGEGSRLTVL.

The V and J genes are TRBV7-6 and TRBJ2-3; a possible D gene is TRBD1 (5 bases). V was shortened by 5 bases and J by 4 bases, with 13 bases between the two germline ends. The CDR3 has 14 amino acids. Germline V gene lookup returns CDR1 SGHVS and CDR2 FNYEAQ. CDR3 loop: CASSLVKGPDTQYF. The CDR3 nucleotides read TGTGCCAGCAGCCTCGTCAAGGGGCCAGATACGCAGTATTTT. The whole variable domain, remainder taken from reference TRBV7-6 and TRBJ2-3, is GAGVSQSPRYKVTKRGQDVALRCDPISGHVSLYWYRQALGQGPEFLTYFNYEAQQDKSGLPNDRFSAERPEGSISTLTIQRTEQRDSAMYRCASSLVKGPDTQYFGPGTRLTVL.

The chain has TRBV19 and TRBJ2-7, with D perhaps TRBD2 (6 bases). Germline CDR1 LNHDA, CDR2 SQIVND (reference sequence). The CDR3 is 14 residues long. Trimming stripped 0 bases from V and 11 bases from J, with 17 bases between. The CDR3 DNA reads as TGTGCCAGTAGTATAGATCTATCCGCCGGAGGGAAGTACTTC. Its translation is CASSIDLSAGGKYF.

This chain connects TRBV5-4 to TRBJ2-4, with 8 bases fitting TRBD2. V was pared by 0 bases and J by 0 bases, with 5 bases of the junction left unmatched. CDR1 is SGHNT and CDR2 is YYREEE in the germline V gene (reference sequence). The CDR3 extends over 17 amino acids. The CDR3 is CASSLGTGGLAKNIQYF. In DNA, the CDR3 is TGTGCCAGCAGCTTGGGAACGGGAGGGCTAGCCAAAAACATTCAGTACTTC.

The chain couples TRBV27 to TRBJ1-5, with D unclear. Germline CDR1 MNHEY, CDR2 SMNVEV (reference sequence). The CDR3 covers 13 residues. V was pared by 3 bases and J by 6 bases, with 9 bases between. Here the CDR3 reads CASSFYLTQPQHF. CDR3 bases: TGTGCCAGCAGTTTTTATCTGACTCAGCCCCAGCATTTT.

The rearrangement uses TRBV27 and TRBJ2-7, with a tentative D call TRBD2 (5 bases). The CDR3 contains 14 residues. The V and J ends lost 3 bases and 2 bases respectively, with 11 bases between them. CDR1 and CDR2 from the germline V gene are MNHEY and SMNVEV (reference sequence). CDR3 bases: TGTGCCAGCAGTTTGGGAGCGACGCCCTACGAGCAGTACTTC. Translation: CASSLGATPYEQYF.

The rearrangement links TRBV28 to TRBJ1-2, with a tentative D call TRBD1 (6 bases). The CDR3 runs 14 residues. The germline V and J ends were trimmed by 5 bases and 8 bases, with 18 bases remaining between them. From germline, CDR1 is MDHEN and CDR2 SYDVKM. Here the CDR3 DNA reads TGTGCCAGCAGTCGTAACAGGGAGGTAGAGGGCTACACCTTC. Amino acids: CASSRNREVEGYTF.

This chain links TRBV5-4 with TRBJ2-5; 9 nucleotides agree with TRBD2. The CDR3 consists of 15 residues. Germline V CDR1 and CDR2: SGHNT, YYREEE (reference sequence). The ends lost 1 base at V and 4 bases at J; junction bases unmatched: 5. The CDR3 region is CASSLQTSGGETQYF. CDR3 bases: TGTGCCAGCAGCTTGCAGACTAGCGGAGGAGAGACCCAGTACTTC.

V and J are TRBV20-1 and TRBJ2-7; D might be TRBD2 (6 bases). Germline V gene data show CDR1 as DFQATT and CDR2 as SNEGSKA (reference sequence). The CDR3 length is 15 residues. Trimming shortened V by 3 bases and J by 0 bases, and 15 bases separated the two germline ends. The CDR3 sequence is CSASREGLPSYEQYF. The CDR3 DNA is TGCAGTGCTAGTCGCGAGGGACTTCCCTCCTACGAGCAGTACTTC.

The CDR3 reads CASSLARGTAEAFF. CDR3 bases: TGTGCCAGCAGCTTGGCCAGGGGTACGGCTGAAGCTTTCTTT. V usage is TRBV5-4 and J usage is TRBJ1-1; a weak D match, TRBD1 (6 bases). Trimming pared 0 bases from V and 6 bases from J, leaving 12 bases between. CDR1 and CDR2 (germline): SGHNT, YYREEE (reference sequence). This CDR3 region has 14 residues.

This clonotype was observed a handful of times. J is TRBJ1-3 and V is TRBV11-2, with D hard to call. Germline V CDR1 and CDR2: SGHAT, FQNNGV. This CDR3 comprises 12 residues. Deletions cut 5 bases from V and 4 bases from J, with 6 bases between. As DNA, the CDR3 is TGTGCCAGCAGCATGTCGGGAAACACCATATATTTT. Translating it yields CASSMSGNTIYF.

V usage is TRBV7-9 and J usage is TRBJ2-5; no definite D call. The germline V gene encodes CDR1 SEHNR and CDR2 FQNEAQ (reference sequence). Trimming shortened V by 4 bases and J by 5 bases, and 8 bases separated the two germline ends. The CDR3 sequence is 12 residues long. CDR3 sequence: CASSYSRETQYF. The CDR3 DNA follows: TGTGCCAGCAGCTACTCACGGGAGACCCAGTACTTC.

The rearrangement uses TRBV29-1 and TRBJ2-7; D might be TRBD2 (5 bases). The V gene's germline CDR1 is SQVTM and CDR2 ANQGSEA. The ends were cut back, 6 bases at V and 5 bases at J, with 11 bases in the middle. This CDR3 spans 11 amino acids. In DNA form, the CDR3 reads TGCAGCGTCCTTCGAGGGAACGAGCAGTACTTC. This sequence encodes CSVLRGNEQYF.

This clonotype was detected only once. The chain joins TRBV28 to TRBJ2-2, with no clear D. V lost 6 bases and J lost 8, with 16 bases in between. This CDR3 comprises 14 residues. Germline CDR1 MDHEN, CDR2 SYDVKM. As DNA, the CDR3 is TGTGCCAGCAGCCCCGGGCCCCGGGCAGGGGAGCTGTTTTTT. Translating gives CASSPGPRAGELFF.

The V gene is TRBV29-1, the J gene TRBJ2-3; 9 positions match TRBD2. The CDR3 contains 14 residues. CDR1 is SQVTM and CDR2 is ANQGSEA in the germline V gene. V was clipped by 2 bases and J by 2 bases; unmatched bases: 2. The CDR3 protein is CSVELAGHTDTQYF. The CDR3 bases are TGCAGCGTTGAACTAGCGGGACACACAGATACGCAGTATTTT.

The chain links TRBV6-2 or TRBV6-3 to TRBJ2-1, with 8 bases matching TRBD2. Looked up from germline, CDR1 is MNHEY and CDR2 is SVGEGT. The CDR3 totals 20 residues. The ends lost 0 bases at V and 1 base at J; junction bases unmatched: 14. The CDR3 DNA sequence: TGTGCCAGCAGTTACTCCGTGGACGGGAGGGCGTCGGGTTCCTACAATGAGCAGTTCTTC. It encodes CASSYSVDGRASGSYNEQFF.

This chain joins TRBV20-1 and TRBJ2-3; TRBD2 might be the D (5 bases). There are 14 residues in the CDR3. The germline gives CDR1 DFQATT, CDR2 SNEGSKA (reference sequence). V was shortened by 5 bases and J by 0 bases, with 12 bases between the two germline ends. The CDR3 region is CSAELDYSTDTQYF. CDR3 sequence (DNA): TGCAGTGCTGAACTAGATTATAGCACAGATACGCAGTATTTT.

The V and J genes are TRBV9 and TRBJ2-3; D gene unclear. The CDR3 length is 14 residues. V lost 0 bases to trimming and J lost 2 bases, with 7 bases between them. Germline assignment: CDR1 SGDLS and CDR2 YYNGEE. CDR3 nucleotides: TGTGCCAGCAGCGTAGGATTGTACACAGATACGCAGTATTTT. The encoded protein is CASSVGLYTDTQYF.

Comment on this clonotype: At one of its ends the junction is not consistent with the germline gene, which may arise from a read error. CDR3 in DNA: TGTGCCAGCAGCGAAGGTGCCCCCCAGCATTTT. It specifies CASSEGAPQHF. The chain combines TRBV2 with TRBJ1-5; D not resolved. Germline V gives CDR1 SNHLY, CDR2 FYNNEI. This CDR3 is built from 11 residues.

The chain recombines TRBV19 with TRBJ1-2; no clear D. CDR1 is LNHDA, CDR2 SQIVND, per germline (reference sequence). V shed 8 bases and J shed 0 bases, with 13 bases lying between them. The CDR3 consists of 14 residues. The CDR3: CASGLTGANYGYTF. CDR3 DNA: TGTGCCAGTGGACTGACGGGAGCTAACTATGGCTACACCTTC.

The chain uses TRBV29-1 and TRBJ2-1, with 8 nucleotides matching TRBD1. Germline V gene sequence: CDR1 SQVTM, CDR2 ANQGSEA. V lost 1 base to trimming and J lost 0 bases; unmatched junction nucleotides: 11. The CDR3 totals 18 residues. CDR3: CSVEGTFGQGGSYNEQFF. As DNA, the CDR3 is TGCAGCGTTGAAGGGACTTTTGGACAGGGAGGCTCCTACAATGAGCAGTTCTTC.

This chain joins TRBV7-9 and TRBJ1-5; the D is unclear. From germline, CDR1 is SEHNR and CDR2 FQNEAQ (reference sequence). The germline V and J ends were trimmed by 2 bases and 1 base, with 12 bases remaining between them. There are 16 residues in the CDR3. CDR3 residues: CASSLFLGLSNQPQHF. Written as DNA, the CDR3 is TGTGCCAGCAGCTTATTCCTCGGTTTAAGCAATCAGCCCCAGCATTTT.